This T cell receptor beta chain was observed in a study of cytomegalovirus exposure and HLA in healthy donors. Study-wide results and limits: Later analysis identified some 16,000 TCR beta sequences associated with HLA alleles, using a false discovery rate threshold of 0.05. Later, an analysis found that common viral pathogens appeared to be linked with several of the most significant clusters. Most of the TCR beta V segments (in an earlier analysis) were productive either about 87% or about 30% of the time.

Notes on this clone: What it binds is unknown.

The PCR ran on 60 Vbeta and 13 Jbeta primers. Original analysis: In a later analysis, the count reached 74 million or so unique TCR beta chains, with 10 million to 11 million shared. Clones were read by immunoSEQ multiplex PCR, and TCRdb kept only the in-frame ones, dropping some. That table supplies the V and J calls and clone size; D and trimming were determined from the DNA. The sample lists over 200,000 clones; about 78% were seen once. Trimming stripped 4 bases from V and 0 bases from J, with 7 bases between. This CDR3 is 14 amino acids long. CDR1 SGHTA and CDR2 FQGNSA come from the germline V gene.

What was sequenced was PBMCs. V gene TRBV7-2 combines with J gene TRBJ2-1; D not resolved. The sequence came from a male donor in good health and CMV-seronegative. CDR3 in amino acids: CASSSPSSYNEQFF. The DNA for the CDR3 is TGTGCCAGCAGCTCCCCGAGCTCCTACAATGAGCAGTTCTTC.